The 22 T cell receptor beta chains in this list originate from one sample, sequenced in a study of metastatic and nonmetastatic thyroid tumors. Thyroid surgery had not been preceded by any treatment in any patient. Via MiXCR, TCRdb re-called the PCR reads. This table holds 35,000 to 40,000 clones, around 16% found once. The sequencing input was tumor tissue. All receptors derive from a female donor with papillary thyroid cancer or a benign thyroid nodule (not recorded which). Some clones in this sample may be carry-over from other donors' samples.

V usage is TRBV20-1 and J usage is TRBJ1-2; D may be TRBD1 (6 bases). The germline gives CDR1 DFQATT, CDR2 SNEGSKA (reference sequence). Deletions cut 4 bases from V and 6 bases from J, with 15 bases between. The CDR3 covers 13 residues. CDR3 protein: CSAMRSAGDGYTF. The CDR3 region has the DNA TGCAGTGCTATGCGTTCGGCAGGGGATGGCTACACCTTC.

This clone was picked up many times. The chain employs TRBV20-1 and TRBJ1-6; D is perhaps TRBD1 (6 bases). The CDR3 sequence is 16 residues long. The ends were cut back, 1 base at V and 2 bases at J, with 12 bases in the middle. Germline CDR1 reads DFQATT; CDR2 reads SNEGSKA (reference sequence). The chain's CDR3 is CSARGVRDTYNSPLHF. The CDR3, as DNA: TGCAGTGCTAGAGGGGTCAGGGACACCTATAATTCACCCCTCCACTTT.

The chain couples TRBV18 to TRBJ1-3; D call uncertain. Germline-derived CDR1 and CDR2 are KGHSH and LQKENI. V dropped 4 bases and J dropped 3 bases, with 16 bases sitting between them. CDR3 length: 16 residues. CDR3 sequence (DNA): TGTGCCAGCTCACTCAACCCGGGAGGGAGTGGAAACACCATATATTTT. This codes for CASSLNPGGSGNTIYF.

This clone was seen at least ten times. Here the CDR3 DNA reads TGCGCCAGCAGCTTGGAGGTGTGGGGGGTTAATGAAAAACTGTTTTTT. Protein product: CASSLEVWGVNEKLFF. This chain links TRBV5-1 with TRBJ1-4, with D maybe TRBD1 (5 bases). The germline gives CDR1 SGHRS, CDR2 YFSETQ. The CDR3 loop spans 16 amino acids. V was cut by 0 bases and J by 4 bases, with 13 bases left in between.

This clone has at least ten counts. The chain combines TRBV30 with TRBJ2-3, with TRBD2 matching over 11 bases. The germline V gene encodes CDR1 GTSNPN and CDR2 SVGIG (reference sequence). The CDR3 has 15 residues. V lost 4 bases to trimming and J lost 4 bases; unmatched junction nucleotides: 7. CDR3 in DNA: TGTGCCTGGACTAGCGGGAGGAAGCTTGCAGATACGCAGTATTTT. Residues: CAWTSGRKLADTQYF.

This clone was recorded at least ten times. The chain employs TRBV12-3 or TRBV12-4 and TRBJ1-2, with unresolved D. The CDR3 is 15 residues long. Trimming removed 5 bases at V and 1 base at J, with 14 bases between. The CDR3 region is CASSPSLQSNYGYTF. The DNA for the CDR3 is TGTGCCAGCAGTCCCTCACTACAGAGTAACTATGGCTACACCTTC.

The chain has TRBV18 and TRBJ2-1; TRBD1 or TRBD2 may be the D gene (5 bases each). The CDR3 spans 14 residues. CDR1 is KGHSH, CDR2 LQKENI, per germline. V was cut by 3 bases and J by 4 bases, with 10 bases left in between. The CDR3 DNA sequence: TGTGCCAGCTCACCGACGAGGGGATACAATGAGCAGTTCTTC. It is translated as CASSPTRGYNEQFF.

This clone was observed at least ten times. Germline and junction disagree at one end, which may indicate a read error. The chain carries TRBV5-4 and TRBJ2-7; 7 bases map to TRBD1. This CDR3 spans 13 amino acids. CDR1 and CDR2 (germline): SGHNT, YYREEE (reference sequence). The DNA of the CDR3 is TGTGCCAGCAGCTGGGGGACAGCCGGCGAGTGGGACTTC. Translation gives CASSWGTAGEWDF.

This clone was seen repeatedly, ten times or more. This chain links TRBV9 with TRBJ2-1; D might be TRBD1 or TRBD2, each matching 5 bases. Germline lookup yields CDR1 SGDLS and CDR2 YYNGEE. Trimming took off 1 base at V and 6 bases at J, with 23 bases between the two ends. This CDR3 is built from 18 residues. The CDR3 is CASSVFGGAPPRRNEQFF. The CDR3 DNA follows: TGTGCCAGCAGCGTATTTGGGGGAGCGCCCCCAAGGCGCAATGAGCAGTTCTTC. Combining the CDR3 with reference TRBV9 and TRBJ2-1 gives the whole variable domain DSGVTQTPKHLITATGQRVTLRCSPRSGDLSVYWYQQSLDQGLQFLIQYYNGEERAKGNILERFSAQQFPDLHSELNLSSLELGDSALYFCASSVFGGAPPRRNEQFFGPGTRLTVL.

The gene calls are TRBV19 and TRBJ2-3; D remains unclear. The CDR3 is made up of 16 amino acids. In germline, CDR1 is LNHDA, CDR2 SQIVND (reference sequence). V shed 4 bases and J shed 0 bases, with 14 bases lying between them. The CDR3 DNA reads TGTGCCAGTAGTACTTTCTCACTTTCTAGCACAGATACGCAGTATTTT. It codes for CASSTFSLSSTDTQYF.

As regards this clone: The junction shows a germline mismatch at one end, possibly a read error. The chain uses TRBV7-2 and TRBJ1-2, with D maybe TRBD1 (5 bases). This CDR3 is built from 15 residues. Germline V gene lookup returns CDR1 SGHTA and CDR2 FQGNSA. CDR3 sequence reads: CVSSLAPQGGYGYTF. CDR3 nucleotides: TGTGTCAGCAGCTTAGCCCCTCAGGGAGGATATGGCTACACCTTC.

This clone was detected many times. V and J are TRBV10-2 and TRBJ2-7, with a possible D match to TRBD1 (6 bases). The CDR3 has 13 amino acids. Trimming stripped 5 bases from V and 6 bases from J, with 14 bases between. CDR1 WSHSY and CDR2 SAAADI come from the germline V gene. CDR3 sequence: CASSNRDRFEQYF. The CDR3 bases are TGCGCCAGCAGTAACAGGGATAGATTCGAGCAGTACTTC.

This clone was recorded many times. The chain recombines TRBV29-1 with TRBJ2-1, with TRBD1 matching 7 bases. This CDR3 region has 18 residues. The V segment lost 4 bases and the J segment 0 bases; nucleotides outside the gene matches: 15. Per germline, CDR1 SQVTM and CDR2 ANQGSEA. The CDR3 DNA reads TGCAGCGTTGCAAGAGACAGGGTCTATGGGGTCTCCTACAATGAGCAGTTCTTC. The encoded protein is CSVARDRVYGVSYNEQFF.

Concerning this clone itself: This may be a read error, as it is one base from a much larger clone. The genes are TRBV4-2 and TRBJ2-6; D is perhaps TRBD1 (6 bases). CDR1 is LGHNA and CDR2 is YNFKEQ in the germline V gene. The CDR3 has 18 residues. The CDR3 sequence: CASSNVPGHPSGSNVLTF. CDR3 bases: TGTGCCAGCAGTAATGTTCCGGGACACCCCTCTGGGTCCAACGTCCTGACTTTC.

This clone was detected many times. The CDR3 DNA sequence: TGTGCCAGCTCACCGGGGCAGGGGTTCGACGAGCAGTACTTC. This sequence encodes CASSPGQGFDEQYF. V gene TRBV18 combines with J gene TRBJ2-7; D is perhaps TRBD1 (6 bases). The CDR3 is made up of 14 amino acids. CDR1 and CDR2 from the germline V gene are KGHSH and LQKENI. Trimming pared 3 bases from V and 5 bases from J, leaving 14 bases between.

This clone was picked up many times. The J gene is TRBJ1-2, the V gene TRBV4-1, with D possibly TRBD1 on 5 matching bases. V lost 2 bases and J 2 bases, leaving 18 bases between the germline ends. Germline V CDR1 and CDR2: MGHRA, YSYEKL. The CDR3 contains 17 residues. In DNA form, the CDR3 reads TGCGCCAGCAGCCAACGGACAACGGTTATTGGGAACTATGGCTACACCTTC. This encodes CASSQRTTVIGNYGYTF.

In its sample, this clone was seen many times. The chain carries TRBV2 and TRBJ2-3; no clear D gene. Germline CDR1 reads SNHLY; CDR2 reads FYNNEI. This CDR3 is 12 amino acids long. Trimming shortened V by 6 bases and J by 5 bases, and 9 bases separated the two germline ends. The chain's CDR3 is CASRVGGDTQYF. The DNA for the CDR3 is TGTGCCAGCAGAGTTGGCGGAGATACGCAGTATTTT. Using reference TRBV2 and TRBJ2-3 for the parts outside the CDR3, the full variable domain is EPEVTQTPSHQVTQMGQEVILRCVPISNHLYFYWYRQILGQKVEFLVSFYNNEISEKSEIFDDQFSVERPDGSNFTLKIRSTKLEDSAMYFCASRVGGDTQYFGPGTRLTVL.

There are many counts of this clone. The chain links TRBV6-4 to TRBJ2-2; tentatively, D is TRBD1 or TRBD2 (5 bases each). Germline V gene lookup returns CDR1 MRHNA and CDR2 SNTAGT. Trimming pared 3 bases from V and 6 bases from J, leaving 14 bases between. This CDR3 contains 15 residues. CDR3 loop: CASSESDRGAGELFF. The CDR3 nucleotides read TGTGCCAGCAGTGAGTCAGACAGAGGGGCCGGGGAGCTGTTTTTT.

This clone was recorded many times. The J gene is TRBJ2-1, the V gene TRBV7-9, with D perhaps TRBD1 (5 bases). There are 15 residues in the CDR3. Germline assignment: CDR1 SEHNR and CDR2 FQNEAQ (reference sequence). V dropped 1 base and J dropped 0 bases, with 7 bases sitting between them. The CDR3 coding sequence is TGTGCCAGCAGCTTAGGGGGCGGCTCCTACAATGAGCAGTTCTTC. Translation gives CASSLGGGSYNEQFF.

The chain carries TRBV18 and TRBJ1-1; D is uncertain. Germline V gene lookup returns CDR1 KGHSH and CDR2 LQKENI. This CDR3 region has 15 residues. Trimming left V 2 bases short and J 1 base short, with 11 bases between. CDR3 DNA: TGTGCCAGCTCACCATCGAGGGTCGGGAACACTGAAGCTTTCTTT. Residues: CASSPSRVGNTEAFF.

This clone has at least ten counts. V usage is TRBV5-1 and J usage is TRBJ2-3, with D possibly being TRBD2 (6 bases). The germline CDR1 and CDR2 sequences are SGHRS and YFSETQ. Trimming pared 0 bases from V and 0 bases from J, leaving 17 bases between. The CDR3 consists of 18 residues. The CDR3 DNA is TGCGCCAGCAGCTTGGCCGCTGCTAGCGCTACTAGCACAGATACGCAGTATTTT. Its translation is CASSLAAASATSTDTQYF.

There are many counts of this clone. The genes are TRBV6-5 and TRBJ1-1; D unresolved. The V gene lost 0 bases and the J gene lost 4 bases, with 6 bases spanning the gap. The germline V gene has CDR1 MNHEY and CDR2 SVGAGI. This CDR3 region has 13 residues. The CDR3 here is CASSYSKGTEAFF. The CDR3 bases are TGTGCCAGCAGTTACTCGAAGGGCACTGAAGCTTTCTTT.